This entry lists 26 T cell receptor beta chains sequenced from one sample in a study of cytomegalovirus exposure and HLA in healthy donors. This table comes from immunoSEQ multiplex PCR, and its TCRdb copy is limited to in-frame clones, with some not included. The data contain fewer than 65,000 clones, 85% to 90% of them singletons. Sequences were obtained from PBMCs. The receptors derive from a woman aged 18-30 years in good health and CMV-seronegative.

The chain couples TRBV27 to TRBJ2-4, with 7 positions matching TRBD1. Trimming at V came to 2 bases and at J to 10 bases, leaving 5 bases not matched to a gene. Germline V lookup: CDR1 MNHEY, CDR2 SMNVEV (reference sequence). The CDR3 runs 13 residues. The DNA for the CDR3 is TGTGCCAGCAGTTTAACCACAGGGGATATTCAGTACTTC. This sequence encodes CASSLTTGDIQYF.

CDR3 residues: CASSVDSLGEAFF. The CDR3 DNA reads as TGTGCCAGCAGTGTCGACAGCCTGGGTGAAGCTTTCTTT. The chain has TRBV6-4 and TRBJ1-1; maybe TRBD1 (5 bases). The V and J ends lost 4 bases and 7 bases respectively, with 13 bases between them. This CDR3 has 13 residues. Germline lookup yields CDR1 MRHNA and CDR2 SNTAGT.

The chain combines TRBV6-6 with TRBJ2-3; TRBD1 matches 12 bases. Germline lookup yields CDR1 MNHNY and CDR2 SVGAGI (reference sequence). V gave up 5 bases and J gave up 6 bases; unmatched junction bases: 9. The CDR3 is 16 amino acids. CDR3 loop: CASSRFRDRGRDTQYF. The CDR3 DNA reads TGTGCCAGCAGTCGGTTCCGGGACAGGGGGCGCGATACGCAGTATTTT.

The V and J genes are TRBV7-3 and TRBJ2-7, with a possible D match to TRBD1 (6 bases). Trimming stripped 5 bases from V and 5 bases from J, with 13 bases between. The CDR3 is 13 residues long. Germline V gene lookup returns CDR1 SGHTA and CDR2 FQGTGA. Here the CDR3 reads CASSLNYRDEQYF. CDR3 sequence (DNA): TGTGCCAGCAGCCTTAATTACAGGGACGAGCAGTACTTC.

The chain uses TRBV30 and TRBJ2-3; perhaps TRBD2 as D (6 bases). V lost 2 bases and J 2 bases, leaving 11 bases between the germline ends. CDR3 length: 14 amino acids. Germline V gene data show CDR1 as GTSNPN and CDR2 as SVGIG (reference sequence). The CDR3 DNA reads as TGTGCCTGGAGTAGCGGAGGGGTCACAGATACGCAGTATTTT. This translates into CAWSSGGVTDTQYF.

The rearrangement uses TRBV6-5 and TRBJ1-5; D might be TRBD1 (5 bases). Germline-derived CDR1 and CDR2 are MNHEY and SVGAGI. V was clipped by 8 bases and J by 6 bases, with 14 bases between them. This CDR3 comprises 13 residues. Here the CDR3 DNA reads TGTGCCAGCTCTCCACAAAGGGGTCAGCCCCAGCATTTT. It is translated as CASSPQRGQPQHF.

J is TRBJ2-1 and V is TRBV19; 14 bases agree with TRBD2. Losses at the gene ends were 6 bases for V and 2 bases for J; bases not matched to a gene: 6. CDR1 is LNHDA, CDR2 SQIVND, per germline (reference sequence). This CDR3 comprises 17 residues. CDR3 sequence reads: CASSPGLAGGTYNEQFF. CDR3 bases: TGTGCCAGTAGCCCCGGACTAGCGGGAGGTACCTACAATGAGCAGTTCTTC. Looking up the rest from reference TRBV19 and TRBJ2-1 gives the full variable domain: DGGITQSPKYLFRKEGQNVTLSCEQNLNHDAMYWYRQDPGQGLRLIYYSQIVNDFQKGDIAEGYSVSREKKESFPLTVTSAQKNPTAFYLCASSPGLAGGTYNEQFFGPGTRLTVL.

This chain links TRBV16 with TRBJ1-2; D is unresolved. This CDR3 has 13 residues. CDR1 and CDR2 (germline): KGHSY, FQNENV. V was pared by 4 bases and J by 6 bases, with 12 bases between. The CDR3 DNA reads as TGTGCCAGCAGCCCCGGGCGGGCAGATGGCTACACCTTC. As protein: CASSPGRADGYTF.

The chain is built from TRBV4-3 and TRBJ2-1; TRBD1 is a possible D gene (5 bases). V lost 1 base and J lost 3, with 10 bases in between. The CDR3 has 15 residues. Germline V gene lookup returns CDR1 LGHNA and CDR2 YSLEER. The CDR3 region has the DNA TGCGCCAGCAGCCAAGTTGGGGCGAGCTACAATGAGCAGTTCTTC. Encoded protein: CASSQVGASYNEQFF.

In nucleotides, the CDR3 is TGCAGCGTTGCGCTAGCGGGGGGGCCGGGTACCGGGGAGCTGTTTTTT. Amino acid sequence: CSVALAGGPGTGELFF. The chain combines TRBV29-1 with TRBJ2-2; TRBD2 agrees at 12 bases. Looked up from germline, CDR1 is SQVTM and CDR2 is ANQGSEA. The CDR3 covers 16 residues. Germline trimming cut 4 bases from V and 5 bases from J; bases unmatched to any gene: 8.

The chain links TRBV4-3 to TRBJ2-3; D perhaps matches TRBD1 (5 bases). The V gene's germline CDR1 is LGHNA and CDR2 YSLEER. V gave up 0 bases and J gave up 2 bases, with 12 bases separating them. The CDR3 totals 16 residues. The CDR3 region has the DNA TGCGCCAGCAGCCAAGATCCGGTAGGGGCCACAGATACGCAGTATTTT. This encodes CASSQDPVGATDTQYF.

The CDR3 DNA is TGTGCCAGTAGTTACAGGGAGAATAGGGGCTACACCTTC. It specifies CASSYRENRGYTF. The V and J genes are TRBV19 and TRBJ1-2, with D maybe TRBD1 (6 bases). Trimming pared 5 bases from V and 8 bases from J, leaving 15 bases between. There are 13 residues in the CDR3. The germline V gene encodes CDR1 LNHDA and CDR2 SQIVND (reference sequence).

The chain combines TRBV27 with TRBJ2-7; TRBD2 matches 10 bases. The CDR3 spans 15 residues. Trimming took 6 bases from V and 2 from J; bases not matched to a gene: 7. Germline V gives CDR1 MNHEY, CDR2 SMNVEV (reference sequence). The CDR3, as DNA: TGTGCCAGCAGGAACCTAGCGGGAGTTACCTACGAGCAGTACTTC. This sequence encodes CASRNLAGVTYEQYF.

The V call is TRBV29-1, the J call TRBJ2-1; D is perhaps TRBD1 (6 bases). Trimming took 2 bases from V and 4 from J, leaving 9 bases between them. CDR3 length: 13 amino acids. Germline CDR1 is SQVTM and CDR2 is ANQGSEA. CDR3 region: CSVELQGYNEQFF. CDR3 DNA: TGCAGCGTTGAACTCCAGGGGTACAATGAGCAGTTCTTC.

The chain links TRBV5-5 to TRBJ1-1; a possible D gene is TRBD1 (6 bases). The CDR3 consists of 14 residues. The V and J ends lost 4 bases and 2 bases respectively, with 12 bases between them. In germline, CDR1 is SGHKS, CDR2 YYEKEE (reference sequence). CDR3 protein: CASSRQASNTEAFF. The CDR3 bases are TGTGCCAGCAGCCGACAGGCCTCCAACACTGAAGCTTTCTTT.

This clone was seen only once. The V call is TRBV30, the J call TRBJ2-3; 8 nucleotides align to TRBD1. Germline V gene sequence: CDR1 GTSNPN, CDR2 SVGIG (reference sequence). The CDR3 runs 13 residues. V lost 3 bases and J lost 6; bases outside the gene matches: 5. DNA of the CDR3: TGTGCCTGGAGGGAGACAGGGGTGGATACGCAGTATTTT. Amino acid sequence: CAWRETGVDTQYF.

The CDR3 bases are TGTGCCAGCAGCACCGCCGGGAGCTCCTACAATGAGCAGTTCTTC. Residues: CASSTAGSSYNEQFF. The J gene is TRBJ2-1, the V gene TRBV7-3; D is perhaps TRBD2 (6 bases). The germline V gene has CDR1 SGHTA and CDR2 FQGTGA. The CDR3 is 15 amino acids. V lost 5 bases to trimming and J lost 0 bases, with 11 bases between them.

The rearrangement uses TRBV25-1 and TRBJ2-4, with TRBD1 matching 10 bases. V lost 8 bases to trimming and J lost 6 bases; unmatched junction nucleotides: 10. The CDR3 is made up of 15 amino acids. Per germline, CDR1 MGHDK and CDR2 SYGVNS. In DNA form, the CDR3 reads TGTGCCAGCGATACGGGACAGGGGAGGGGAAACATTCAGTACTTC. Its protein is CASDTGQGRGNIQYF. The variable domain in full, with the rest retrieved from reference TRBV25-1 and TRBJ2-4, is EADIYQTPRYLVIGTGKKITLECSQTMGHDKMYWYQQDPGMELHLIHYSYGVNSTEKGDLSSESTVSRIRTEHFPLTLESARPSHTSQYLCASDTGQGRGNIQYFGAGTRLSVL.

The J gene is TRBJ1-2, the V gene TRBV2, with D possibly matching TRBD1 (6 bases). Germline assignment: CDR1 SNHLY and CDR2 FYNNEI. This CDR3 comprises 14 residues. V was clipped by 6 bases and J by 8 bases, with 19 bases between them. The CDR3 protein is CASRAGASMPGYTF. CDR3 DNA sequence: TGTGCCAGCAGGGCGGGGGCCTCCATGCCGGGCTACACCTTC. The variable domain in full, with the rest retrieved from reference TRBV2 and TRBJ1-2, is EPEVTQTPSHQVTQMGQEVILRCVPISNHLYFYWYRQILGQKVEFLVSFYNNEISEKSEIFDDQFSVERPDGSNFTLKIRSTKLEDSAMYFCASRAGASMPGYTFGSGTRLTVV.

This chain connects TRBV19 to TRBJ2-1; D is perhaps TRBD2 (6 bases). The CDR3 totals 12 residues. CDR1 LNHDA and CDR2 SQIVND come from the germline V gene (reference sequence). V was clipped by 9 bases and J by 6 bases, with 12 bases between them. The CDR3 region has the DNA TGTGCCAGCGGGGGAGTCGTCAATGAGCAGTTCTTC. Its translation is CASGGVVNEQFF.

This chain joins TRBV4-2 and TRBJ1-4, with a possible D match to TRBD1 (5 bases). V dropped 4 bases and J dropped 1 base, with 10 bases sitting between them. Germline-derived CDR1 and CDR2 are LGHNA and YNFKEQ. This CDR3 region has 15 residues. As DNA, the CDR3 is TGTGCCAGCAGCCTGGTGGGGGGAACTAATGAAAAACTGTTTTTT. This gives the protein CASSLVGGTNEKLFF.

The gene calls are TRBV5-1 and TRBJ2-1, with TRBD2 matching over 9 bases. Germline loops: CDR1 SGHRS, CDR2 YFSETQ. The CDR3 extends over 14 amino acids. Losses at the gene ends were 3 bases for V and 9 bases for J; bases not matched to a gene: 7. CDR3: CASSSGLAGGEQFF. DNA for the CDR3: TGCGCCAGCAGCTCGGGACTAGCTGGGGGTGAGCAGTTCTTC.

The chain employs TRBV7-9 and TRBJ2-3; 7 bases match TRBD1. The CDR3 length is 15 residues. Germline loops: CDR1 SEHNR, CDR2 FQNEAQ (reference sequence). Trimming at V came to 2 bases and at J to 2 bases, leaving 4 bases not matched to a gene. The CDR3 DNA follows: TGTGCCAGCAGCTTAATGGGACAGTTCACAGATACGCAGTATTTT. Protein product: CASSLMGQFTDTQYF.

The genes are TRBV27 and TRBJ1-5; D may be TRBD1 (5 bases). Trimming left V 6 bases short and J 5 bases short, with 20 bases between. Germline CDR1 is MNHEY and CDR2 is SMNVEV (reference sequence). The CDR3 runs to 16 residues. For the CDR3, the DNA is TGTGCCAGCAGGTACCCCCCTTGGGGGGAGGATCAGCCCCAGCATTTT. Amino acid sequence: CASRYPPWGEDQPQHF.

The V call is TRBV5-4, the J call TRBJ2-7; TRBD2 aligns across 10 bases. The V and J ends lost 0 bases and 7 bases, in that order; junction bases with no gene match: 16. Germline lookup yields CDR1 SGHNT and CDR2 YYREEE (reference sequence). CDR3 length: 18 amino acids. DNA for the CDR3: TGTGCCAGCAGCTTGGTGATGGGTAGCGGGGGGTCGGTCGTGGAGCAGTACTTC. Translation: CASSLVMGSGGSVVEQYF.

The genes are TRBV5-4 and TRBJ2-7, with TRBD2 matching over 7 bases. CDR3 size: 14 residues. Trimming cost V 2 bases and J 2 bases; bases outside gene matches: 4. Germline lookup yields CDR1 SGHNT and CDR2 YYREEE (reference sequence). This CDR3 reads CASSFGLETYEQYF. CDR3 coding DNA: TGTGCCAGCAGCTTCGGACTAGAGACCTACGAGCAGTACTTC.